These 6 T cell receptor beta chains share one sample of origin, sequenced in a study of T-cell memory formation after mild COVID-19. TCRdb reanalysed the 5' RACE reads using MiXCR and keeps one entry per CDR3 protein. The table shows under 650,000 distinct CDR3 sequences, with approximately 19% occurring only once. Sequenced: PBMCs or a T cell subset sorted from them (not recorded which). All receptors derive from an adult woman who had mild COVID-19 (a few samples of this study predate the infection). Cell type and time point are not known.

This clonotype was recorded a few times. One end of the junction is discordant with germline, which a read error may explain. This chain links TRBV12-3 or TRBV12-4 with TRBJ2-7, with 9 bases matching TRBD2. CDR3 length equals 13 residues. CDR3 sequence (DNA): TGTGCCAGCAGTATAGCGGGAGAATCCGAGCAGTACTTC. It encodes CASSIAGESEQYF.

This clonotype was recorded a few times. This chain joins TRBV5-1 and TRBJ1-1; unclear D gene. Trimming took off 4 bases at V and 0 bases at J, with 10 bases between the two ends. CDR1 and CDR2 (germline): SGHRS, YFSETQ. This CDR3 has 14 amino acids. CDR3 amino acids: CASSPRTLNTEAFF. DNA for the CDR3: TGCGCCAGCAGCCCGAGAACTTTGAACACTGAAGCTTTCTTT. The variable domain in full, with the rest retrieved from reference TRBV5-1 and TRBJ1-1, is KAGVTQTPRYLIKTRGQQVTLSCSPISGHRSVSWYQQTPGQGLQFLFEYFSETQRNKGNFPGRFSGRQFSNSRSEMNVSTLELGDSALYLCASSPRTLNTEAFFGQGTRLTVV.

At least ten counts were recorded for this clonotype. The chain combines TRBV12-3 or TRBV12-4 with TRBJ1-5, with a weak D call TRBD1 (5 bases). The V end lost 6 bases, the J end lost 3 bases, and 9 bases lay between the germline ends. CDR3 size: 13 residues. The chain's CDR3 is CASSRDFNQPQHF. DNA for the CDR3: TGTGCCAGCAGCAGGGATTTCAATCAGCCCCAGCATTTT.

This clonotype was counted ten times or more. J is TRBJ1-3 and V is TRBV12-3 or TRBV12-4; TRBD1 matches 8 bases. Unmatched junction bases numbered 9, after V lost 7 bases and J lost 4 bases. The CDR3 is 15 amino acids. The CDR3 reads CASTEDRAVGNTIYF. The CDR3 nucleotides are TGTGCCAGCACCGAGGACAGGGCCGTAGGAAACACCATATATTTT.

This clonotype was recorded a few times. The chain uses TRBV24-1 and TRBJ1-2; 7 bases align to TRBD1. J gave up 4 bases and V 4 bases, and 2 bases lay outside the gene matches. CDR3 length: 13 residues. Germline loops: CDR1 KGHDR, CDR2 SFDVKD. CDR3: CATSERDSYGYTF. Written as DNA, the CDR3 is TGTGCCACCAGTGAAAGGGACAGCTATGGCTACACCTTC.

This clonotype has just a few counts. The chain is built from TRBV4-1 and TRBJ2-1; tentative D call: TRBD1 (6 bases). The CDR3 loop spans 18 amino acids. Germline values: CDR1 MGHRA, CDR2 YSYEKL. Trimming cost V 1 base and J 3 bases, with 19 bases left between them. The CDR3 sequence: CASSQVRYRASDYNEQFF. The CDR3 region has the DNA TGCGCCAGCAGCCAAGTTAGGTACAGGGCATCCGACTACAATGAGCAGTTCTTC.